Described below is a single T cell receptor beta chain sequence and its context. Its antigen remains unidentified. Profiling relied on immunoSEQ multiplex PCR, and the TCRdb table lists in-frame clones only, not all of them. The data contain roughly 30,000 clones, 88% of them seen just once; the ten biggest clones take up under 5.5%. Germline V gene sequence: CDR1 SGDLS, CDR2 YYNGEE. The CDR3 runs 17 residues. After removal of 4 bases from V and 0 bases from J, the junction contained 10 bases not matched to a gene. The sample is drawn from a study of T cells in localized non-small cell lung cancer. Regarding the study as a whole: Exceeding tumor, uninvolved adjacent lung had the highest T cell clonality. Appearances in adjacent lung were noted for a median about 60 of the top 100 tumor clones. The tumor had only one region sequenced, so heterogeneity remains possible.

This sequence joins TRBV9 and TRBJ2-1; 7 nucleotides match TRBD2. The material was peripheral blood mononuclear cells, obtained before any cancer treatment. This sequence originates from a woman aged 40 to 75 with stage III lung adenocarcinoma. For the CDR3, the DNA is TGTGCCAGCAGCCCTGGGGGAGGGAGAGGCTCCTACAATGAGCAGTTCTTC. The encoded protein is CASSPGGGRGSYNEQFF.